This T cell receptor (beta chain) was documented in a study of blood T cell repertoires in COVID-19. Background on the study: In each case, the material was cDNA or gDNA derived from T cells, B-cell-depleted T cells, or PBMCs.

Germline V gives CDR1 SGHVS, CDR2 FQNEAQ. With 2 bases removed from V and 4 bases from J, the gap between germline ends came to 12 bases. The length of the CDR3 is 15 residues. Here immunoSEQ multiplex PCR was the method, and the copy in TCRdb shows in-frame clones only, minus some. The sample carries just over 150,000 clones, roughly 85% recorded once. The chain links TRBV7-8 to TRBJ1-5, with D maybe TRBD1 (6 bases). Sequencing was performed on peripheral blood. The clonotype originates from a human donor with acute or convalescent COVID-19. The donor label of this sample is uncertain. The CDR3 region has the DNA TGTGCCAGCAGCTTAAGCGGGACAACGAATCAGCCCCAGCATTTT. Its protein is CASSLSGTTNQPQHF. Full variable domain (rest looked up from reference TRBV7-8 and TRBJ1-5): GAGVSQSPRYKVAKRGQDVALRCDPISGHVSLFWYQQALGQGPEFLTYFQNEAQLDKSGLPSDRFFAERPEGSVSTLKIQRTQQEDSAVYLCASSLSGTTNQPQHFGDGTRLSIL.